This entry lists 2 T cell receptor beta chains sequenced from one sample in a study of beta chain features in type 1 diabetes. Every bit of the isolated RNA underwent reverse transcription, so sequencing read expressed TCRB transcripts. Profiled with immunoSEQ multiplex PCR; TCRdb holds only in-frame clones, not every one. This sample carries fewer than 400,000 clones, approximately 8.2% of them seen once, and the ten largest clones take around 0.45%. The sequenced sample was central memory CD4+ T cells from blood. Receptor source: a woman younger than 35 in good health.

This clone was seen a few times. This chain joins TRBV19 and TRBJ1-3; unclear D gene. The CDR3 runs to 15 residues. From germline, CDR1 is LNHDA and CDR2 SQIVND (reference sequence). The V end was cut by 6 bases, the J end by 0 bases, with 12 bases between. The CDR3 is CASSFLRVSGNTIYF. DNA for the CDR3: TGTGCCAGTAGCTTTTTGCGGGTCTCTGGAAACACCATATATTTT.

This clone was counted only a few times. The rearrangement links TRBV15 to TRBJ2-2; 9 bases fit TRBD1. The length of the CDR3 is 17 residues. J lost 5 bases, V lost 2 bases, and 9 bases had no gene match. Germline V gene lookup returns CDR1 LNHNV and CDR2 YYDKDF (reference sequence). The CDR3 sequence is CATSRPQQGAVTGELFF. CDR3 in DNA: TGTGCCACCAGCAGACCCCAACAGGGGGCCGTGACCGGGGAGCTGTTTTTT.